This T cell receptor (beta chain) was recovered during a study of T cells in women clearing cervical HPV infection. With respect to this clone: A junction boundary mismatches the germline segment, possibly from a read error. Read coverage stops 3 residues before the CDR3 terminus; the germline J gene supplies the remainder.

CDR3 length: 18 residues. Libraries were prepared by immunoSEQ multiplex PCR; TCRdb keeps only in-frame clonotypes and omits some of them. The sample totals roughly 49,000 clones. Specimen: blood buffy coat. The rearrangement joins TRBV12-3 or TRBV12-4 to TRBJ2-7; 9 bases align to TRBD1. The origin of this receptor is a woman between 18 and 75 years old with a cervical HPV16 infection that either progressed to CIN3+ or cleared (not recorded which). CDR3 DNA, as far as it was read: TGTGCCAACAGTTTTCTAAGTCTCGGCGGACAGGGGATCTACGAG. Encoded protein: CANSFLSLGGQGIYE. In full, the CDR3 is CANSFLSLGGQGIYEQYF.